Listed here are 23 T cell receptor beta chains from one sample, sequenced in a study of blood T cell repertoires in COVID-19. The data were produced by immunoSEQ multiplex PCR, yet TCRdb's version contains in-frame clones alone and is incomplete. The sample has just over 50,000 clones, roughly 84% seen once. Sequencing used peripheral blood. The origin of the receptors is a human donor with active COVID-19. The donor label of this sample is uncertain.

The chain links TRBV3-1 (or the pseudogene TRBV3-2) to TRBJ2-7, with 13 nucleotides matching TRBD2. Unmatched junction bases numbered 4, after V lost 5 bases and J lost 3 bases. The CDR3 sequence is 15 residues long. Germline-derived CDR1 and CDR2 are LGHDT and YNNKEL (reference sequence). This CDR3 reads CASSTRTSGGYEQYF. The CDR3 region has the DNA TGTGCCAGCAGCACCAGGACTAGCGGGGGCTACGAGCAGTACTTC.

A note on this clone: One end of the junction varies from germline; a read error may be responsible. The rearrangement links TRBV7-7 to TRBJ2-1; possibly TRBD2 for D (5 bases). CDR1 is SSHAT and CDR2 is FNYEAQ in the germline V gene (reference sequence). CDR3 length: 15 residues. The CDR3, as DNA: TGTGCTAGCAGCTTAGTAAGCGGAGAATACAATGAGCAGTTCTTC. Its protein product is CASSLVSGEYNEQFF.

In its sample, this clone was seen once. The chain links TRBV19 to TRBJ2-7, with a weak D call TRBD1 (6 bases). The V gene lost 7 bases and the J gene lost 2 bases, with 15 bases spanning the gap. CDR3 length: 14 residues. Germline V gene sequence: CDR1 LNHDA, CDR2 SQIVND (reference sequence). In DNA, the CDR3 is TGTGCCAGTAACGCTCCAGGGGCCACCTACGAGCAGTACTTC. This gives the protein CASNAPGATYEQYF.

This chain connects TRBV27 to TRBJ2-7; 13 positions agree with TRBD2. J gave up 7 bases and V 3 bases, and 9 bases lay outside the gene matches. The germline gives CDR1 MNHEY, CDR2 SMNVEV (reference sequence). The CDR3 is 16 amino acids. CDR3 DNA: TGTGCCAGCAGTTTCGGACTAGCGGGGGACTTATTAGAGCAGTACTTC. As protein: CASSFGLAGDLLEQYF.

The V gene is TRBV7-2, the J gene TRBJ1-2, with D maybe TRBD1 (6 bases). V gave up 1 base and J gave up 7 bases, with 13 bases separating them. Looked up from germline, CDR1 is SGHTA and CDR2 is FQGNSA. This CDR3 is 14 amino acids long. Here the CDR3 reads CASSLEQGWVGYTF. The CDR3, as DNA: TGTGCCAGCAGCTTAGAACAGGGTTGGGTTGGCTACACCTTC.

The V call is TRBV24-1, the J call TRBJ2-1; the D gene is possibly TRBD2 (7 bases). The CDR3 length is 14 residues. The V gene lost 7 bases and the J gene lost 6 bases, with 15 bases spanning the gap. Germline V gene lookup returns CDR1 KGHDR and CDR2 SFDVKD. CDR3 protein: CATSLHGGLNEQFF. The CDR3 nucleotides read TGTGCCACCAGCCTTCACGGGGGGCTCAATGAGCAGTTCTTC.

This chain connects TRBV6-2 or TRBV6-3 to TRBJ2-1, with 9 bases fitting TRBD2. The ends lost 4 bases at V and 8 bases at J; junction bases unmatched: 9. Germline CDR1 is MNHEY and CDR2 is SVGEGT. The CDR3 runs 15 residues. The CDR3 reads CASSSSGGGAYEQFF. CDR3 nucleotide sequence: TGTGCCAGCAGTTCGTCGGGCGGGGGGGCCTATGAGCAGTTCTTC.

The chain recombines TRBV7-2 with TRBJ2-1, with 7 bases aligning to TRBD1. Germline CDR1 reads SGHTA; CDR2 reads FQGNSA. V trimming: 5 bases; J trimming: 0 bases; junction bases outside the gene matches: 10. The CDR3 is 17 amino acids. As DNA, the CDR3 is TGTGCCAGCAGCCCCGGACAGGCCCTGAGCTCCTACAATGAGCAGTTCTTC. Its translation is CASSPGQALSSYNEQFF.

CDR3 coding DNA: TGTGCCAGCAGCCATGGGGACAGGGGCCGGAACACTGAAGCTTTCTTT. It translates to CASSHGDRGRNTEAFF. V usage is TRBV7-3 and J usage is TRBJ1-1; 10 nucleotides agree with TRBD1. Trimming cost V 5 bases and J 1 base; bases outside gene matches: 7. The germline gives CDR1 SGHTA, CDR2 FQGTGA. This CDR3 has 16 amino acids.

V and J are TRBV19 and TRBJ2-2, with D tentatively TRBD2 (7 bases). V was cut by 3 bases and J by 6 bases, with 14 bases left in between. The length of the CDR3 is 15 residues. Germline V lookup: CDR1 LNHDA, CDR2 SQIVND (reference sequence). CDR3: CASSIWGGQAGELFF. In nucleotides, the CDR3 is TGTGCCAGTAGTATTTGGGGGGGGCAGGCCGGGGAGCTGTTTTTT.

Details on this clone: An end of the junction does not agree with germline; a read error may underlie this. The chain combines TRBV5-4 with TRBJ2-7; D possibly corresponds to TRBD1 (5 bases). CDR1 SGHNT and CDR2 YYREEE come from the germline V gene (reference sequence). The CDR3 is made up of 16 amino acids. CDR3 region: CASSLELIQGSHEQYF. CDR3 DNA: TGTGCCAGCAGCTTGGAGTTGATCCAGGGCTCCCACGAGCAGTACTTC. The full variable domain, completed using reference TRBV5-4 and TRBJ2-7, is ETGVTQSPTHLIKTRGQQVTLRCSSQSGHNTVSWYQQALGQGPQFIFQYYREEENGRGNFPPRFSGLQFPNYSSELNVNALELDDSALYLCASSLELIQGSHEQYFGPGTRLTVT.

The DNA of the CDR3 is TGTGCCAGCAGTGACAGGCCTTACGAGCAGTACTTC. Translated: CASSDRPYEQYF. J is TRBJ2-7 and V is TRBV2; D is unresolved. Germline lookup yields CDR1 SNHLY and CDR2 FYNNEI. Between the trimmed V and J ends, which lost 3 bases and 4 bases, there was a span of 7 bases. The CDR3 is 12 residues long.

V is TRBV9 and J is TRBJ1-1; 9 bases map to TRBD1. This CDR3 contains 14 residues. The V segment lost 4 bases and the J segment 7 bases; nucleotides outside the gene matches: 8. The germline V gene encodes CDR1 SGDLS and CDR2 YYNGEE. CDR3 region: CASSPHTGGGEAFF. The CDR3 DNA follows: TGTGCCAGCAGCCCCCACACAGGGGGCGGTGAAGCTTTCTTT. The full variable domain, with the rest looked up from reference TRBV9 and TRBJ1-1, is DSGVTQTPKHLITATGQRVTLRCSPRSGDLSVYWYQQSLDQGLQFLIQYYNGEERAKGNILERFSAQQFPDLHSELNLSSLELGDSALYFCASSPHTGGGEAFFGQGTRLTVV.

The V gene is TRBV19, the J gene TRBJ1-2; D is possibly TRBD1 (6 bases). The CDR3 spans 15 residues. Germline assignment: CDR1 LNHDA and CDR2 SQIVND (reference sequence). Trimming pared 6 bases from V and 5 bases from J, leaving 19 bases between. The CDR3 protein is CASRIVDVQGYGYTF. CDR3 DNA sequence: TGTGCCAGTAGAATCGTGGACGTTCAGGGGTATGGCTACACCTTC.

This rearrangement joins TRBV6-6 to TRBJ1-4; maybe TRBD1 (5 bases). CDR3 length equals 14 residues. Germline loops: CDR1 MNHNY, CDR2 SVGAGI (reference sequence). Trimming removed 9 bases from V and 7 bases from J, with 18 bases in between. CDR3 DNA: TGTGCCAGTAGATCAGGGTTGCCCGGTGAAAAACTGTTTTTT. Its protein product is CASRSGLPGEKLFF.

V usage is TRBV7-9 and J usage is TRBJ1-2; 7 bases map to TRBD1. There are 17 residues in the CDR3. V was pared by 3 bases and J by 4 bases, with 14 bases of the junction left unmatched. Germline V gene data show CDR1 as SEHNR and CDR2 as FQNEAQ (reference sequence). The DNA for the CDR3 is TGTGCCAGCAGCTTGGGCGCCCAAGCCGGGACAGTCTATGGCTACACCTTC. It is translated as CASSLGAQAGTVYGYTF.

This clone was counted once. The rearrangement uses TRBV27 and TRBJ2-5, with 8 bases lining up with TRBD1. CDR1 is MNHEY and CDR2 is SMNVEV in the germline V gene (reference sequence). V was clipped by 1 base and J by 5 bases; unmatched bases: 3. The CDR3 spans 14 residues. The CDR3 spells CASSLFTGGETQYF. CDR3 bases: TGTGCCAGCAGTTTATTTACAGGGGGGGAGACCCAGTACTTC.

The chain is built from TRBV27 and TRBJ1-2; 9 bases line up with TRBD1. This CDR3 spans 13 amino acids. CDR1 is MNHEY and CDR2 is SMNVEV in the germline V gene (reference sequence). After removal of 6 bases from V and 4 bases from J, the junction contained 3 bases not matched to a gene. CDR3: CASRGQGVYGYTF. CDR3 sequence (DNA): TGTGCCAGCAGGGGACAGGGAGTCTATGGCTACACCTTC.

The chain links TRBV18 to TRBJ1-5; no clear D. The CDR3 is made up of 14 amino acids. V lost 0 bases and J lost 4, with 7 bases in between. Germline CDR1 reads KGHSH; CDR2 reads LQKENI. The CDR3 loop reads CASSPPGVNQPQHF. The CDR3 DNA reads TGTGCCAGCTCACCACCGGGAGTGAATCAGCCCCAGCATTTT.

The rearrangement uses TRBV9 and TRBJ1-2; weak D call: TRBD1 (6 bases). The V gene's germline CDR1 is SGDLS and CDR2 YYNGEE. The germline V and J ends were trimmed by 2 bases and 7 bases, with 18 bases remaining between them. The CDR3 sequence is 15 residues long. CDR3: CASSVEAGQTAGYTF. As DNA, the CDR3 is TGTGCCAGCAGCGTCGAGGCCGGACAGACGGCTGGCTACACCTTC. Full variable domain (outside the CDR3, taken from reference TRBV9 and TRBJ1-2): DSGVTQTPKHLITATGQRVTLRCSPRSGDLSVYWYQQSLDQGLQFLIQYYNGEERAKGNILERFSAQQFPDLHSELNLSSLELGDSALYFCASSVEAGQTAGYTFGSGTRLTVV.

This chain joins TRBV10-3 and TRBJ1-2, with 8 bases aligning to TRBD1. The V segment lost 4 bases and the J segment 3 bases; nucleotides outside the gene matches: 4. From germline, CDR1 is ENHRY and CDR2 SYGVKD. This CDR3 has 14 amino acids. The CDR3 reads CAISGLTGDYGYTF. The CDR3 region has the DNA TGTGCCATCAGTGGATTGACAGGGGACTATGGCTACACCTTC.

The CDR3 loop is CASSLAGAFTEAFF. The CDR3, as DNA: TGCGCCAGCAGCTTGGCAGGGGCGTTCACTGAAGCTTTCTTT. This rearrangement joins TRBV5-1 to TRBJ1-1; D is perhaps TRBD1 (6 bases). The germline V gene has CDR1 SGHRS and CDR2 YFSETQ. The CDR3 extends over 14 amino acids. V lost 0 bases and J 4 bases, leaving 10 bases between the germline ends.

The chain employs TRBV19 and TRBJ1-1; the match to TRBD1 covers 7 bases. CDR1 is LNHDA, CDR2 SQIVND, per germline (reference sequence). The CDR3 has 15 amino acids. V lost 4 bases and J lost 5; bases outside the gene matches: 10. The CDR3 region is CASSKRQGPRTEAFF. The CDR3 nucleotides are TGTGCCAGTAGTAAAAGACAGGGACCAAGGACTGAAGCTTTCTTT.